This TCR beta chain was recovered during a study of T-cell memory formation after mild COVID-19. CDR3 length: 15 amino acids. The V and J ends lost 6 bases and 0 bases respectively, with 9 bases between them. The germline V gene has CDR1 LNHDA and CDR2 SQIVND (reference sequence). One entry per CDR3 protein, called by TCRdb with MiXCR from the 5' RACE reads. The sample holds some 150,000 distinct CDR3 sequences, approximately 25% seen once. The specimen sequenced was PBMCs or a T cell subset sorted from them (not recorded which). V is TRBV19 and J is TRBJ2-6; D is unresolved. The sequence was obtained from an adult woman who had mild COVID-19 (a few samples of this study predate the infection). Cell type and time point are not known. The CDR3 reads CASSPAYSGANVLTF. The CDR3 DNA is TGTGCCAGTAGCCCCGCATACTCTGGGGCCAACGTCCTGACTTTC. The full variable domain, rest sourced from reference TRBV19 and TRBJ2-6, is DGGITQSPKYLFRKEGQNVTLSCEQNLNHDAMYWYRQDPGQGLRLIYYSQIVNDFQKGDIAEGYSVSREKKESFPLTVTSAQKNPTAFYLCASSPAYSGANVLTFGAGSRLTVL.